One sample yielded the 25 T cell receptor beta chains listed below, sequenced in a study of T cells in Graves' hyperthyroidism and ophthalmopathy. The TCR beta CDR3 regions underwent amplification using RNA transcripts as the source. With the HTBI primer set, the TCR CDR3 went through a first round of RT-PCR. One entry per CDR3 protein results from TCRdb running MiXCR on the multiplex PCR reads. The sample lists about 300,000 distinct CDR3 sequences; 16% were seen once. Sequences were obtained from blood. The receptor set was obtained from a man aged 25-40 years with Graves' hyperthyroidism.

This clonotype came up many times. The chain is built from TRBV11-3 and TRBJ2-2; D possibly uses TRBD1 or TRBD2 (7 bases each). Trimming stripped 5 bases from V and 3 bases from J, with 16 bases between. Germline V lookup: CDR1 SGHNT, CDR2 YENEEA. The CDR3 has 16 amino acids. CDR3 coding DNA: TGTGCCAGCAGCCCACCGACAGGGAGGGACACCGGGGAGCTGTTTTTT. Residues: CASSPPTGRDTGELFF.

This clonotype was recorded many times. The chain couples TRBV20-1 to TRBJ1-2; no clear D. This CDR3 contains 12 residues. Trimming stripped 2 bases from V and 3 bases from J, with 7 bases between. Germline loops: CDR1 DFQATT, CDR2 SNEGSKA (reference sequence). The CDR3 region is CSARNKDYGYTF. The CDR3 DNA reads as TGCAGTGCTAGAAACAAGGACTATGGCTACACCTTC.

This clonotype showed up just a few times. An end of the junction does not agree with germline; a read error may underlie this. V and J are TRBV5-5 and TRBJ2-3, with 10 bases that match TRBD1. Germline V gene lookup returns CDR1 SGHKS and CDR2 YYEKEE (reference sequence). The CDR3 consists of 12 residues. The CDR3 region is CSTGGGTDTQYF. The CDR3 DNA reads TGCTCGACAGGGGGCGGGACAGATACGCAGTATTTT.

The chain links TRBV18 to TRBJ2-1; tentative D call: TRBD2 (6 bases). The germline V and J ends were trimmed by 6 bases and 7 bases, with 19 bases remaining between them. The CDR3 covers 15 residues. Germline CDR1 and CDR2: KGHSH and LQKENI. The CDR3 DNA follows: TGTGCCAGCTCCCCAAGGGGCGGGATAGCTAATGAGCAGTTCTTC. Amino acids: CASSPRGGIANEQFF.

The DNA for the CDR3 is TGTGCCAGCAGTTTTGGGGATGGGCAGTTCTTC. It yields the protein CASSFGDGQFF. The V gene is TRBV12-3 or TRBV12-4, the J gene TRBJ2-1; no firm D call. CDR3 length: 11 amino acids. With 3 bases removed from V and 12 bases from J, the gap between germline ends came to 9 bases.

The chain links TRBV5-6 to TRBJ1-4; D is possibly TRBD1 (5 bases). Germline-derived CDR1 and CDR2 are SGHDT and YYEEEE. There are 15 residues in the CDR3. Trimming stripped 4 bases from V and 14 bases from J, with 24 bases between. CDR3 in amino acids: CASSEASGAGDGLFF. CDR3 nucleotides: TGTGCCAGCAGCGAGGCGTCTGGCGCCGGGGACGGTCTGTTTTTT.

The rearrangement links TRBV18 to TRBJ2-7, with 8 positions matching TRBD2. V lost 6 bases and J lost 2; bases outside the gene matches: 6. Germline V gene data show CDR1 as KGHSH and CDR2 as LQKENI. The CDR3 totals 14 residues. CDR3 coding DNA: TGTGCCAGCTCGGAGGCGGGGGGACCCTACGAGCAGTACTTC. Amino acid sequence: CASSEAGGPYEQYF.

To note about this clonotype: This clone may be a read error of a much larger clone one base away. The V and J genes are TRBV27 and TRBJ2-7; D perhaps matches TRBD1 (6 bases). The CDR3 length is 13 residues. Germline CDR1 and CDR2: MNHEY and SMNVEV (reference sequence). The CDR3 region is CASSLAQGREPYF. CDR3 sequence (DNA): TGTGCCAGCAGTTTAGCCCAGGGGCGCGAGCCGTACTTC.

The chain uses TRBV7-9 and TRBJ2-5; tentatively, D is TRBD1 (6 bases). This CDR3 region has 14 residues. Germline values: CDR1 SEHNR, CDR2 FQNEAQ (reference sequence). The ends were cut back, 4 bases at V and 1 base at J, with 10 bases in the middle. In DNA, the CDR3 is TGTGCCAGCAGCTCGCCAGGGGTCCAAGAGACCCAGTACTTC. Amino acid sequence: CASSSPGVQETQYF.

V and J are TRBV13 and TRBJ2-1, with a possible D match to TRBD2 (6 bases). Trimming left V 2 bases short and J 2 bases short, with 16 bases between. CDR3 size: 17 residues. From germline, CDR1 is PRHDT and CDR2 FYEKMQ (reference sequence). CDR3 sequence (DNA): TGTGCCAGCAGCTTATCATCGGGCGGGGCGGCCTACAATGAGCAGTTCTTC. Its protein product is CASSLSSGGAAYNEQFF.

The chain recombines TRBV7-9 with TRBJ1-4; D may be TRBD1 (5 bases). Trimming left V 5 bases short and J 6 bases short, with 25 bases between. The CDR3 has 18 residues. Germline V gives CDR1 SEHNR, CDR2 FQNEAQ (reference sequence). In nucleotides, the CDR3 is TGTGCCAGCAGCCCCCGGACACCAACGCGCCTTGAAGATGAAAAACTGTTTTTT. Amino acid sequence: CASSPRTPTRLEDEKLFF.

This clonotype has more than one count but fewer than ten. This chain links TRBV7-9 with TRBJ2-1; unclear D gene. The CDR3 has 11 amino acids. Looked up from germline, CDR1 is SEHNR and CDR2 is FQNEAQ (reference sequence). The germline V and J ends were trimmed by 2 bases and 9 bases, with 5 bases remaining between them. CDR3 DNA sequence: TGTGCCAGCAGCTTATATGCTGAGCAGTTCTTC. This encodes CASSLYAEQFF.

This chain joins TRBV9 and TRBJ2-2; 8 bases map to TRBD2. Germline V gene sequence: CDR1 SGDLS, CDR2 YYNGEE. This CDR3 is 16 amino acids long. V lost 0 bases and J lost 5; bases outside the gene matches: 6. The CDR3 sequence is CASSVAYREGTGELFF. The CDR3 DNA reads as TGTGCCAGCAGCGTAGCTTACCGGGAGGGGACCGGGGAGCTGTTTTTT.

The rearrangement uses TRBV7-3 and TRBJ2-1, with D perhaps TRBD1 or TRBD2 (5 bases each). This CDR3 is 13 amino acids long. Trimming removed 4 bases from V and 12 bases from J, with 16 bases in between. Germline V gene sequence: CDR1 SGHTA, CDR2 FQGTGA. CDR3 bases: TGTGCCAGCAGCTCGGGACCGCTAGGCGGGCAGTTCTTC. Translation: CASSSGPLGGQFF.

This clonotype was counted ten times or more. The chain combines TRBV6-2 or TRBV6-3 with TRBJ2-7; D is unresolved. CDR1 is MNHEY, CDR2 SVGEGT, per germline. Trimming left V 4 bases short and J 4 bases short, with 17 bases between. The CDR3 loop spans 15 amino acids. CDR3 in DNA: TGTGCCAGCAGTTCCCGGACCACCCTTGTTTACGAGCAGTACTTC. Residues: CASSSRTTLVYEQYF.

This clonotype was seen repeatedly, ten times or more. The V gene is TRBV7-8, the J gene TRBJ1-4; weak D call: TRBD1 (5 bases). The CDR3 is 17 residues long. Looked up from germline, CDR1 is SGHVS and CDR2 is FQNEAQ. The V and J ends lost 2 bases and 0 bases respectively, with 13 bases between them. CDR3 sequence: CASSLTGGAATNEKLFF. CDR3 nucleotide sequence: TGTGCCAGCAGCTTAACTGGTGGGGCCGCAACTAATGAAAAACTGTTTTTT. Using reference TRBV7-8 and TRBJ1-4 for the parts outside the CDR3, the full variable domain is GAGVSQSPRYKVAKRGQDVALRCDPISGHVSLFWYQQALGQGPEFLTYFQNEAQLDKSGLPSDRFFAERPEGSVSTLKIQRTQQEDSAVYLCASSLTGGAATNEKLFFGSGTQLSVL.

This clonotype showed up just a few times. The rearrangement uses TRBV4-1 and TRBJ1-1; the D gene is possibly TRBD1 (6 bases). This CDR3 comprises 16 residues. Germline V gene data show CDR1 as MGHRA and CDR2 as YSYEKL. V shed 4 bases and J shed 0 bases, with 15 bases lying between them. The CDR3 coding sequence is TGCGCCAGCAGCCCTGGTGGAGGGACAATGAACACTGAAGCTTTCTTT. Residues: CASSPGGGTMNTEAFF.

The chain carries TRBV4-1 and TRBJ2-1, with 8 bases lining up with TRBD1. V was pared by 3 bases and J by 3 bases, with 7 bases of the junction left unmatched. Germline values: CDR1 MGHRA, CDR2 YSYEKL. The CDR3 loop spans 16 amino acids. The CDR3: CASSQADREYYNEQFF. CDR3 DNA: TGCGCCAGCAGCCAGGCGGACAGGGAATACTACAATGAGCAGTTCTTC.

The table lists this clonotype with many counts. The chain links TRBV30 to TRBJ2-4; D may be TRBD1 (6 bases). Per the germline V gene, CDR1 is GTSNPN and CDR2 is SVGIG (reference sequence). CDR3 length equals 15 residues. Trimming removed 3 bases at V and 4 bases at J, with 16 bases between. DNA for the CDR3: TGTGCCTGGAGCGCAGGTGACAGGCAGAAAAACATTCAGTACTTC. Translating gives CAWSAGDRQKNIQYF.

This chain connects TRBV20-1 to TRBJ2-1; no clear D gene. Trimming shortened V by 4 bases and J by 10 bases, and 8 bases separated the two germline ends. Germline V gives CDR1 DFQATT, CDR2 SNEGSKA (reference sequence). CDR3 length equals 10 residues. Here the CDR3 reads CSATDLEQFF. The CDR3 DNA follows: TGCAGTGCTACTGACTTAGAGCAGTTCTTC.

The V gene is TRBV20-1, the J gene TRBJ1-6; possible D gene TRBD1, 5 bases. CDR1 and CDR2 (germline): DFQATT, SNEGSKA (reference sequence). This CDR3 has 15 residues. Trimming stripped 0 bases from V and 10 bases from J, with 16 bases between. For the CDR3, the DNA is TGCAGTGCTAGAGATCAAGCTCCCTGGGGGTCACCCCTCCACTTT. It yields the protein CSARDQAPWGSPLHF.

In its sample, this clonotype is medium-sized (0.01 to 0.1%). The chain uses TRBV11-2 and TRBJ2-1; D gene ambiguous. Looked up from germline, CDR1 is SGHAT and CDR2 is FQNNGV. V shed 1 base and J shed 2 bases, with 9 bases lying between them. The length of the CDR3 is 15 residues. The CDR3 nucleotides read TGTGCCAGCAGCTTAGGGGCCACCCCCTACAATGAGCAGTTCTTC. Its translation: CASSLGATPYNEQFF.

Regarding this clonotype: This could be a read error, since a much larger clone is one nucleotide away. The V and J genes are TRBV18 and TRBJ2-7; D is perhaps TRBD2 (5 bases). Per germline, CDR1 KGHSH and CDR2 LQKENI. This CDR3 is 14 amino acids long. CDR3 nucleotide sequence: TGTGCCGGCTCACCAACTCCAATTCGGGGCGAGCAGTACTTC. Protein product: CAGSPTPIRGEQYF.

The sample holds many counts of this clonotype. The chain carries TRBV19 and TRBJ1-2; D not resolved. Germline CDR1 is LNHDA and CDR2 is SQIVND (reference sequence). CDR3 length equals 13 residues. V was shortened by 1 base and J by 6 bases, with 9 bases between the two germline ends. Here the CDR3 DNA reads TGTGCCAGTAGTATAGGGGCGGGCGATGGCTACACCTTC. Its protein is CASSIGAGDGYTF.

The chain recombines TRBV10-2 with TRBJ2-1, with a possible D match to TRBD2 (5 bases). The CDR3 is 12 residues long. Germline lookup yields CDR1 WSHSY and CDR2 SAAADI. The V and J ends lost 6 bases and 8 bases respectively, with 11 bases between them. The CDR3 loop is CASSSGGYEQFF. The CDR3, as DNA: TGCGCCAGCAGCTCCGGAGGCTATGAGCAGTTCTTC.